Listed below are T cell receptor beta chains from one sample, sequenced in a study of identical twins. TCRdb processed the 5' RACE reads anew with MiXCR; each CDR3 protein has one entry. The profile covers around 250,000 distinct CDR3 sequences, with about 8% appearing a single time and 2.5% to 3.5% taken by the ten largest. The data were also submitted as part of a second study, on yellow fever vaccine responses in identical twins.

The specimen was CD8+ T cells sorted from blood. The receptor set was obtained from a woman younger than 35 in good health. The CDR3 runs from the conserved cysteine through the conserved F or W. The D gene is left open where the match is weak. Expanded clones are given a class, and other clones once, few, many or no size at all.

J | V | size | D | DNA | CDR3
TRBJ2-1 | TRBV20-1 | many | TRBD2 | TGCAGTGCTAGAGATCTAGCGGGAGGGCTAGGTGAGCAGTTCTTC | CSARDLAGGLGEQFF
TRBJ2-7 | TRBV12-3/TRBV12-4 | many | TRBD2 | TGTGCCAGCAGTTGGACTAGCGGGGGTTACGAGCAGTACTTC | CASSWTSGGYEQYF
TRBJ2-5 | TRBV4-2 | - | - | TGTGCCAGCAGCTACCTCCCAGGAGAGACCCAGTACTTC | CASSYLPGETQYF
TRBJ2-7 | TRBV7-6 | few | - | TGTGCCAGCAGCCCCGGGGACCAGCGGGCTACCTACGAGCAGTACTTC | CASSPGDQRATYEQYF
TRBJ2-1 | TRBV27 | few | TRBD1 | TGTGCCAGCAGTTTACAGGGGGTATTTCATGAGCAGTTCTTC | CASSLQGVFHEQFF
TRBJ2-3 | TRBV5-1 | many | - | TGCGCCAGCAGCTTGGAGGTTCGGAGAGATACGCAGTATTTT | CASSLEVRRDTQYF
TRBJ2-7 | TRBV7-2 | - | TRBD2 | TGTGCCAGCAGCCTCGGACTAGCGGAGGGCTACGAGCAGTACTTC | CASSLGLAEGYEQYF
TRBJ2-7 | TRBV7-8 | few | - | TGTGCCAGCAGCTCCGATAGGGGGGCTTTGGCCTACGAGCAGTACTTC | CASSSDRGALAYEQYF
TRBJ2-1 | TRBV19 | many | - | TGTGCCAGTAGTACGCCGACGACAGGTTACAATGAGCAGTTCTTC | CASSTPTTGYNEQFF
TRBJ2-5 | TRBV3-1 | - | TRBD2 | TGTGCCAGCAGCCAAGGCGGGGGGAACGAAGAGACCCAGTACTTC | CASSQGGGNEETQYF
TRBJ2-2 | TRBV11-2 | few | - | TGTGCCAGCAGCTTAGATTCTCCGGGGGATGCCGGGGAGCTGTTTTTT | CASSLDSPGDAGELFF
TRBJ2-3 | TRBV4-3 | - | - | TGCGCCAGCAGCCAAGGGGGGACGCAGTATTTT | CASSQGGTQYF
TRBJ2-7 | TRBV20-1 | many | TRBD2 | TGCAGTGCTAGGGAGCTAGCGGGGGCCAGCTCCTACGAGCAGTACTTC | CSARELAGASSYEQYF
TRBJ2-7 | TRBV4-3 | many | - | TGCGCCAGCAGCCAAGGGCGGTGGGGTTCCGAGCAGTACTTC | CASSQGRWGSEQYF
TRBJ2-5 | TRBV7-9 | many | - | TGTGCCAGCAGCCCACCGTGGGACAACCAAGAGACCCAGTACTTC | CASSPPWDNQETQYF
TRBJ2-1 | TRBV7-8 | many | TRBD2 | TGTGCCAGCAGCTTAGTGGGATCACTAGCGGCCTCGACCTACAATGAGCAGTTCTTC | CASSLVGSLAASTYNEQFF
TRBJ2-3 | TRBV10-3 | few | - | TGTGCCATTAGAGCGGGTGTGACGGATACGCAGTATTTT | CAIRAGVTDTQYF
TRBJ2-3 | TRBV6-2/TRBV6-3 | once | - | TGTGCCAGCAGTTATTACGATGGCGCAGATACGCAGTATTTT | CASSYYDGADTQYF
TRBJ1-4 | TRBV10-3 | many | - | TGTGCCATCAGGGGACAACAGTCAACTAATGAAAAACTGTTTTTT | CAIRGQQSTNEKLFF
TRBJ2-7 | TRBV21-1 | - | - | TGTGCCAGCAGCAGGAGCGCGGCAGGGTCCTACGAGCAGTACTTC | CASSRSAAGSYEQYF
TRBJ2-7 | TRBV4-1 | few | TRBD1 | TGCGCCAGCGGTTACCCGGGACAGGCTTACGAGCAGTACTTC | CASGYPGQAYEQYF
TRBJ1-2 | TRBV29-1 | few | - | TGCAGCGCCTACGTGATTCGTGGCTACACCTTC | CSAYVIRGYTF
TRBJ2-3 | TRBV18 | few | TRBD1 | TGTGCCAGCTCACCACCGGGACAGGGGCAGTATTTT | CASSPPGQGQYF
TRBJ1-6 | TRBV12-3/TRBV12-4 | - | TRBD1 | TGTGCCAGCAGTGCGACAGGGATCAATTCACCCCTCCACTTT | CASSATGINSPLHF
TRBJ2-5 | TRBV6-1 | many | TRBD2 | TGTGCCAGCAGCCTAGCGGGAGCAGAGACCCAGTACTTC | CASSLAGAETQYF
TRBJ2-2 | TRBV29-1 | many | - | TGCAGCGTCCCGGACAGCACCGGGGAGCTGTTTTTT | CSVPDSTGELFF
TRBJ2-1 | TRBV11-2 | few | - | TGTGCCAGCAGCCCAATCTGGGGTCCCAATGAGCAGTTCTTC | CASSPIWGPNEQFF
TRBJ2-5 | TRBV20-1 | - | TRBD2 | TGCAGTGCTAGAGATGTGGGGGGGACTAGCGGGAGCCAGGAGACCCAGTACTTC | CSARDVGGTSGSQETQYF
TRBJ1-1 | TRBV9 | few | - | TGTGCCAGCAGCCGACGGGACATGAACACTGAAGCTTTCTTT | CASSRRDMNTEAFF
TRBJ2-7 | TRBV5-5 | - | - | TGTGCCAGCAGCTTGGATGAGGATAGTTTCTACGAGCAGTACTTC | CASSLDEDSFYEQYF
TRBJ2-5 | TRBV12-3/TRBV12-4 | few | TRBD2 | TGTGCCAGCAGTTTAGGTACTAGCGGGACAAGAGGAGAGACCCAGTACTTC | CASSLGTSGTRGETQYF
TRBJ2-7 | TRBV27 | few | - | TGTGCCAGCAGTTTAGGGGCAGGGACCGAGCAGTACTTC | CASSLGAGTEQYF
TRBJ2-1 | TRBV7-9 | - | TRBD1 | TGTGCCAGCAGCGGGACAGGATACAATGAGCAGTTCTTC | CASSGTGYNEQFF
TRBJ2-1 | TRBV2 | - | - | TGTGCCAGCAGTGATTCGCCAGGGTTTTTGTATGAGCAGTTCTTC | CASSDSPGFLYEQFF
TRBJ2-5 | TRBV20-1 | - | TRBD2 | TGCAGTGCTAGAGACCGCCGGGACTACCAAAAGACCCAGTACTTC | CSARDRRDYQKTQYF
TRBJ2-2 | TRBV25-1 | - | TRBD1 | TGTGCCAGCAGACCGGGACAGGGGGTGGCCGGGGAGCTGTTTTTT | CASRPGQGVAGELFF
TRBJ2-7 | TRBV29-1 | few | - | TGCAGCGTTGAAGCCCGGGACTACGAGCAGTACTTC | CSVEARDYEQYF
TRBJ2-7 | TRBV12-3/TRBV12-4 | few | TRBD2 | TGTGCCAGCAGTTCTCTATTGGGACTAGCGGGAGGCTACGAGCAGTACTTC | CASSSLLGLAGGYEQYF
TRBJ2-7 | TRBV5-1 | - | - | TGCGCCAGCAGCAGTGCGAGCTCGTGGGAGCAGTACTTC | CASSSASSWEQYF
TRBJ2-5 | TRBV20-1 | - | TRBD2 | TGCAGTGCTAGGTCCCCAATGGCTAGCGGGAACCCCCAAGAGACCCAGTACTTC | CSARSPMASGNPQETQYF
TRBJ2-1 | TRBV29-1 | many | TRBD1 | TGCAGCGTCGCCGGGACAGGGGTTCGCGATGAGCAGTTCTTC | CSVAGTGVRDEQFF
TRBJ2-3 | TRBV27 | few | TRBD2 | TGTGCCAGCAGTTGGACTAGAAGCACAGATACGCAGTATTTT | CASSWTRSTDTQYF
TRBJ2-1 | TRBV4-1 | - | TRBD2 | TGCGCCAGCAGGGAAGAAGGACTAGCGGCTGAAAATGAGCAGTTCTTC | CASREEGLAAENEQFF
TRBJ2-3 | TRBV6-1 | many | - | TGTGCCAGCAGACCCATTACCACAGATACGCAGTATTTT | CASRPITTDTQYF
TRBJ1-1 | TRBV3-1 | - | - | TGTGCCAGCAGCCCCCGCGCCCTAGGAGGCGTCCCGAACACTGAAGCTTTCTTT | CASSPRALGGVPNTEAFF
TRBJ1-5 | TRBV7-8 | - | - | TGTGCCAGCAGCACCAGCAATCAGCCCCAGCATTTT | CASSTSNQPQHF
TRBJ2-1 | TRBV20-1 | few | - | TGCAGTGCTAGAGATGTGCGGGTCCACTCCTACAATGAGCAGTTCTTC | CSARDVRVHSYNEQFF
TRBJ2-3 | TRBV6-1 | - | - | TGTGCCAGCAGGACCCTGAGCACAGATACGCAGTATTTT | CASRTLSTDTQYF
TRBJ2-7 | TRBV4-3 | many | - | TGCGCCAGCAGCCAAGGTATGGGTACCTACGAGCAGTACTTC | CASSQGMGTYEQYF
TRBJ2-7 | TRBV12-3/TRBV12-4 | few | - | TGTGCCAGCAGCCCGGGACTCCTTCGCGAGCAGTACTTC | CASSPGLLREQYF
TRBJ2-7 | TRBV4-2 | few | TRBD1 | TGTGCCAGCAGCCGCGGACAGGGCAACGAGCAGTACTTC | CASSRGQGNEQYF
TRBJ2-5 | TRBV7-9 | many | - | TGTGCCAGCGGGACTTCCTTAGACCAAGAGACCCAGTACTTC | CASGTSLDQETQYF
TRBJ2-1 | TRBV30 | - | - | TGTGCCTGGAGTGTCTCCGACGACAATGAGCAGTTCTTC | CAWSVSDDNEQFF
TRBJ2-3 | TRBV7-7 | - | - | TGTGCTAGCAGCTTAGCGCTGGGCGATACGCAGTATTTT | CASSLALGDTQYF
TRBJ2-7 | TRBV28 | few | - | TGTGCCAGCACCCTGGGGGACTCCTACGAGCAGTACTTC | CASTLGDSYEQYF